The clone carrying this T cell receptor beta chain was seen only once. This record belongs to a study of OX40 agonist ivuxolimab in advanced cancers. The CDR3 is 13 residues long. Germline V gives CDR1 ENHRY, CDR2 SYGVKD. With 3 bases removed from V and 7 bases from J, the gap between germline ends came to 13 bases. Some clones are missing from TCRdb's copy, which holds only in-frame ones; the method was immunoSEQ multiplex PCR. Seen here are more than 85,000 clones, approximately 88% observed once, and the top ten hold 0.5%. The sequence was collected from an adult with an advanced solid tumor such as melanoma, head and neck, liver or kidney cancer. The J gene is TRBJ2-7, the V gene TRBV10-3, with a tentative D call TRBD2 (5 bases). The specimen comprised CD4+ or CD8+ T cells sorted from blood, sampled in a trial of the OX40 agonist ivuxolimab. CDR3 DNA: TGTGCCATCAGTGACCAGGACCGAGGGGAGCAGTACTTC. Translated: CAISDQDRGEQYF.